This entry is about one T cell receptor beta chain. Its antigen is not identified. This specimen comes from a study of cytomegalovirus exposure and HLA in healthy donors. Notes on the study in general: In a later analysis, HLA-C alleles had the fewest associated TCRs, DRB1 alleles the most.

The CDR3 is 15 residues long. Germline-derived CDR1 and CDR2 are LGHNA and YNFKEQ. V shed 1 base, J shed 8 bases, and the junction held 6 bases outside the gene matches. The PCR was carried out with 60 Vbeta primers and 13 Jbeta primers. Profiled with immunoSEQ multiplex PCR; TCRdb holds only in-frame clones, not every one. The sample holds roughly 140,000 clones, 60% to 85% seen once. The origin of this receptor is a male donor in good health and CMV-seronegative. The sequenced material came from PBMCs. The chain employs TRBV4-2 and TRBJ1-5, with 9 bases matching TRBD1. CDR3 region: CASSQVGQGIEPQHF. The DNA for the CDR3 is TGTGCCAGCAGCCAAGTTGGACAGGGGATCGAGCCCCAGCATTTT.